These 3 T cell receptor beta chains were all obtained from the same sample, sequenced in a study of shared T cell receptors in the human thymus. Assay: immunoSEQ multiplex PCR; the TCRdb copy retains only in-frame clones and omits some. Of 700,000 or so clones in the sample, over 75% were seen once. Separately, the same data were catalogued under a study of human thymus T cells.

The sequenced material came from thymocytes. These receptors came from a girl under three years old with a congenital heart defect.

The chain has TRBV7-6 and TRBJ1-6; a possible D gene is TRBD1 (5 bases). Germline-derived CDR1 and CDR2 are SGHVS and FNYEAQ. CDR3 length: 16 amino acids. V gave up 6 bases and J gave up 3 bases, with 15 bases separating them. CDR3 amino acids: CASSMRGGIYNSPLHF. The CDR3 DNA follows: TGTGCCAGCAGTATGCGGGGGGGAATCTATAATTCACCCCTCCACTTT.

In nucleotides, the CDR3 is TGCGCCAGCAGCTTGGCCCCCCCGGAGGACGAGCAGTACTTC. Translating it yields CASSLAPPEDEQYF. V gene TRBV5-1 combines with J gene TRBJ2-7; perhaps TRBD2 as D (5 bases). Germline V lookup: CDR1 SGHRS, CDR2 YFSETQ. The V end lost 0 bases, the J end lost 5 bases, and 12 bases lay between the germline ends. The CDR3 loop spans 14 amino acids. The variable domain in full, completed from reference TRBV5-1 and TRBJ2-7, reads KAGVTQTPRYLIKTRGQQVTLSCSPISGHRSVSWYQQTPGQGLQFLFEYFSETQRNKGNFPGRFSGRQFSNSRSEMNVSTLELGDSALYLCASSLAPPEDEQYFGPGTRLTVT.

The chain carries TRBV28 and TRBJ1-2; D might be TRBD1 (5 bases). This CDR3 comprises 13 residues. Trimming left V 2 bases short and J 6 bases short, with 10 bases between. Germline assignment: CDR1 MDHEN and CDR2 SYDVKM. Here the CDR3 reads CASSLPQGHGYTF. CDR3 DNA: TGTGCCAGCAGTTTACCGCAGGGCCATGGCTACACCTTC.